These 12 T cell receptor beta chains share one sample of origin, sequenced in a study of beta chain features in type 1 diabetes. Every isolated RNA sample was fully reverse transcribed, so sequencing captured expressed TCRB transcripts. Sequenced by immunoSEQ multiplex PCR; TCRdb stores in-frame clones only, minus some. The table records some 900,000 clones, 15% to 20% of them present only once. The material sequenced was naive CD4+ T cells from blood. These receptors were taken from a woman in her late teens or twenties in good health.

The genes are TRBV6-5 and TRBJ2-2, with D perhaps matching TRBD1 or TRBD2 (5 bases each). This CDR3 has 14 residues. V was pared by 6 bases and J by 3 bases, with 11 bases between. Germline CDR1 MNHEY, CDR2 SVGAGI. The CDR3, as DNA: TGTGCCAGCAGCCGGGGACCCGACACCGGGGAGCTGTTTTTT. Protein product: CASSRGPDTGELFF.

Only a few counts were recorded for this clone. This chain links TRBV6-5 with TRBJ2-6, with no clear D. CDR3 length equals 15 residues. CDR1 and CDR2 (germline): MNHEY, SVGAGI. V lost 5 bases and J lost 0, with 8 bases in between. CDR3 nucleotide sequence: TGTGCCAGCAGTCGATCATCCTCTGGGGCCAACGTCCTGACTTTC. This codes for CASSRSSSGANVLTF.

This clone was seen only a few times. This sequence joins TRBV2 and TRBJ1-1; 7 nucleotides match TRBD1. J gave up 5 bases and V 4 bases, and 10 bases lay outside the gene matches. This CDR3 has 15 residues. From germline, CDR1 is SNHLY and CDR2 FYNNEI. CDR3 bases: TGTGCCAGCAGTGGCCCTAACAGGGGAAAGACTGAAGCTTTCTTT. Its protein product is CASSGPNRGKTEAFF. Looking up the rest from reference TRBV2 and TRBJ1-1 gives the full variable domain: EPEVTQTPSHQVTQMGQEVILRCVPISNHLYFYWYRQILGQKVEFLVSFYNNEISEKSEIFDDQFSVERPDGSNFTLKIRSTKLEDSAMYFCASSGPNRGKTEAFFGQGTRLTVV.

V usage is TRBV2 and J usage is TRBJ1-1; possibly TRBD1 for D (5 bases). Looked up from germline, CDR1 is SNHLY and CDR2 is FYNNEI. V was shortened by 4 bases and J by 5 bases, with 14 bases between the two germline ends. The CDR3 is 14 residues long. CDR3 loop: CASSGARAGTEAFF. DNA of the CDR3: TGTGCCAGCAGTGGAGCCAGGGCTGGTACTGAAGCTTTCTTT. The whole variable domain, filled in from reference TRBV2 and TRBJ1-1, reads EPEVTQTPSHQVTQMGQEVILRCVPISNHLYFYWYRQILGQKVEFLVSFYNNEISEKSEIFDDQFSVERPDGSNFTLKIRSTKLEDSAMYFCASSGARAGTEAFFGQGTRLTVV.

The CDR3 DNA reads as TGTGCCAGCAGCCCCCGTGGGGCCGGAACTGAAGCTTTCTTT. Its translation: CASSPRGAGTEAFF. The J gene is TRBJ1-1, the V gene TRBV7-6; D is possibly TRBD1 (5 bases). Germline values: CDR1 SGHVS, CDR2 FNYEAQ. Trimming left V 5 bases short and J 5 bases short, with 15 bases between. The CDR3 length is 14 residues.

This clone was seen many times. V usage is TRBV10-3 and J usage is TRBJ1-4; weak D call: TRBD1 (6 bases). Germline CDR1 and CDR2: ENHRY and SYGVKD. Trimming took off 6 bases at V and 7 bases at J, with 15 bases between the two ends. The CDR3 runs 14 residues. This chain's CDR3 is CAISAQGSSEKLFF. For the CDR3, the DNA is TGTGCCATCAGCGCACAGGGATCGAGTGAAAAACTGTTTTTT.

The chain recombines TRBV18 with TRBJ2-1; D is perhaps TRBD2 (5 bases). Germline V CDR1 and CDR2: KGHSH, LQKENI. There are 15 residues in the CDR3. Trimming removed 6 bases from V and 4 bases from J, with 16 bases in between. CDR3 DNA sequence: TGTGCCAGCTCTCTTCGGATAGCGAGTTACAATGAGCAGTTCTTC. Its protein product is CASSLRIASYNEQFF. The full variable domain, rest sourced from reference TRBV18 and TRBJ2-1, is NAGVMQNPRHLVRRRGQEARLRCSPMKGHSHVYWYRQLPEEGLKFMVYLQKENIIDESGMPKERFSAEFPKEGPSILRIQQVVRGDSAAYFCASSLRIASYNEQFFGPGTRLTVL.

This rearrangement joins TRBV19 to TRBJ2-2; 14 nucleotides align to TRBD2. The germline gives CDR1 LNHDA, CDR2 SQIVND (reference sequence). The CDR3 has 16 amino acids. V shed 6 bases and J 3 bases; nucleotides not matched to a gene: 3. CDR3: CASSGLAGGDTGELFF. As DNA, the CDR3 is TGTGCCAGTAGCGGACTAGCGGGAGGTGACACCGGGGAGCTGTTTTTT.

The chain is built from TRBV7-8 and TRBJ2-7; no firm D call. The CDR3 loop spans 13 amino acids. Trimming left V 5 bases short and J 7 bases short, with 15 bases between. In germline, CDR1 is SGHVS, CDR2 FQNEAQ. CDR3 protein: CASSPGATREQYF. CDR3 DNA sequence: TGTGCCAGCAGCCCCGGTGCGACGAGGGAGCAGTACTTC.

This clone was seen only a few times. The rearrangement joins TRBV10-3 to TRBJ2-1; possible D gene TRBD2, 6 bases. This CDR3 has 17 residues. Germline lookup yields CDR1 ENHRY and CDR2 SYGVKD. V was clipped by 7 bases and J by 1 base, with 20 bases between them. The DNA of the CDR3 is TGTGCCATCACCCCCTCGGTTCCGGGAGCGTCCTACAATGAGCAGTTCTTC. Amino acid sequence: CAITPSVPGASYNEQFF.

This clone has more than one count but fewer than ten. CDR3 residues: CASGPLQLFF. In DNA, the CDR3 is TGTGCCAGCGGGCCCCTCCAGCTGTTTTTT. V is TRBV28 and J is TRBJ2-2; unclear D gene. CDR1 is MDHEN and CDR2 is SYDVKM in the germline V gene. Trimming cost V 8 bases and J 12 bases, with 10 bases left between them. The CDR3 sequence is 10 residues long. Combining the CDR3 with reference TRBV28 and TRBJ2-2 gives the whole variable domain DVKVTQSSRYLVKRTGEKVFLECVQDMDHENMFWYRQDPGLGLRLIYFSYDVKMKEKGDIPEGYSVSREKKERFSLILESASTNQTSMYLCASGPLQLFFGEGSRLTVL.

The chain uses TRBV7-9 and TRBJ2-3, with D possibly TRBD1 on 6 matching bases. Germline values: CDR1 SEHNR, CDR2 FQNEAQ (reference sequence). V was cut by 5 bases and J by 7 bases, with 16 bases left in between. CDR3 length equals 14 residues. In nucleotides, the CDR3 is TGTGCCAGCAGCCCCACAGGGACGGGGTATACGCAGTATTTT. It specifies CASSPTGTGYTQYF.